The clone carrying this TCR beta chain appeared a single time. This specimen belongs to a study of shared clonotypes between healthy human individuals. The J segment lost 6 bases and the V segment lost 0 bases, leaving 3 bases of the junction unmatched. This CDR3 contains 15 residues. The germline V gene has CDR1 SGHNT and CDR2 YENEEA. In the naive CD8 group, cells lacked CD45RO and were positively selected for CCR7, so terminally differentiated effector memory CD45RA+ cells were left out. The study drew its donors from healthy HIV-negative adults without recent acute infections or vaccinations. Methods used by the authors: Junction-only sequences produced by ImmunoSEQ had no quality scores, so filtering differed. The repertoire was sequenced with immunoSEQ multiplex PCR; TCRdb's copy has only in-frame clones and lacks some. That table furnishes V, J and clone size, whereas the DNA furnished D and trimming. The data contain roughly 570,000 clones, 95% to 98% of them singletons.

Input material: naive CD8+ T cells sorted from blood. V usage is TRBV11-3 and J usage is TRBJ2-1; the match to TRBD2 covers 9 bases. The sequence was obtained from a man aged 30 to 45 in good health. CDR3: CASSLDGSGGNEQFF. The CDR3, as DNA: TGTGCCAGCAGCTTAGATGGTAGCGGGGGCAATGAGCAGTTCTTC.